This entry describes one T cell receptor (beta chain). This specimen belongs to a study of blood T cell repertoires in COVID-19. Whole-study context: The United States, Italy and Spain provided the acute and convalescent COVID-19 samples.

Original processing notes: Reference gene primer amplification yielded estimated nucleated cell counts. Sequencing used immunoSEQ multiplex PCR; TCRdb keeps in-frame clones, though not all of them. V and J calls and clone size are given by that table; D and trimming were obtained from the DNA. The repertoire holds approximately 190,000 clones, with around 80% as singletons. The CDR3 is made up of 16 amino acids. Germline V gene lookup returns CDR1 SEHNR and CDR2 FQNEAQ (reference sequence). Trimming cost V 5 bases and J 6 bases; bases outside gene matches: 11. The TCR was taken from a man in his thirties or forties with active or convalescent COVID-19. The V and J genes are TRBV7-9 and TRBJ1-2; 11 nucleotides agree with TRBD1. Sequencing used peripheral blood. The CDR3 bases are TGTGCCAGCAGCACCGGACAGGGGGCGGTAGCCGATGGCTACACCTTC. Its translation: CASSTGQGAVADGYTF.